Listed below are T cell receptor beta chains from one sample, sequenced in a study of response to subunit inactivated influenza vaccine. MiXCR was run by TCRdb on the RT-PCR reads, yielding one entry per CDR3 protein. The sample records under 500,000 distinct CDR3 sequences, 9.5% to 12% being singletons. The material was PBMCs from blood, obtained roughly 48 days after vaccination. These receptor sequences come from a man over 45 who received an inactivated influenza vaccine. The conserved cysteine and the conserved F or W are not part of the CDR3 here.

j_call v_call cdr3_aa
TRBJ1-2 TRBV20-1 SASIFDRANYGYT
TRBJ2-2 TRBV7-2 ASSFDRPLTGELF
TRBJ2-1 TRBV9 ASSANLGPLRSYNEQF
TRBJ2-1 TRBV5-5 ASSPGQGRSYNEQF
TRBJ2-7 TRBV20-1 SASGRGTGMLEQY
TRBJ1-1 TRBV20-1 SARKAGLYNTEAF
TRBJ2-5 TRBV6-1 AGKVSRGDRLQETQY
TRBJ2-1 TRBV15 ATSRDRASSYNEQF
TRBJ2-1 TRBV5-1 ASSLGAIPGAFRSYNEQF
TRBJ2-3 TRBV7-9 ASSLRGGVADTQY
TRBJ2-3 TRBV20-1 SARFPLAGYTDTQY
TRBJ2-1 TRBV12-3/TRBV12-4 ASAGAGMSSYNEQF
TRBJ1-1 TRBV20-1 SARDLRTGGISTEAF
TRBJ2-3 TRBV11-2 ASSLNLFGTGTSTDTQY
TRBJ2-2 TRBV27 ASSFSGSLGYRELF
TRBJ1-2 TRBV10-3 AISEGGSNYGYT
TRBJ2-3 TRBV7-9 ASSPGLAARNTQY
TRBJ2-2 TRBV24-1 ATSDATGGPANTGELF
TRBJ2-7 TRBV4-2 ASSQGLAGGFAVSYEQY
TRBJ2-7 TRBV20-1 SARDLQGRTGKNEQY
TRBJ2-5 TRBV5-1 ASSLALAGAQRETQY
TRBJ2-2 TRBV20-1 SARDLRTSNTGELF
TRBJ1-6 TRBV15 ATSPENSPLH
TRBJ2-5 TRBV7-8 ASSPELGLAGEETQY
TRBJ2-7 TRBV6-2/TRBV6-3 ASSYGPPSGYEQY
TRBJ2-1 TRBV10-3 AIEKRESNEQF
TRBJ2-5 TRBV27 ASNSGRDETQY
TRBJ2-1 TRBV27 ASRQGGLSYNEQF
TRBJ2-7 TRBV6-5 ASSYGFGSYEQY
TRBJ2-3 TRBV20-1 SASPITDTQY
TRBJ2-2 TRBV27 ASSYLSGGITGELF
TRBJ1-1 TRBV5-1 ASRLDGLNTEAF
TRBJ2-7 TRBV7-2 ASSLGRLAYEQY
TRBJ2-1 TRBV4-3 ASSPSVPPIEQF
TRBJ2-5 TRBV18 ASSPIRETQY
TRBJ2-4 TRBV4-2 ASSLGTGFIFQY
TRBJ1-2 TRBV5-6 ASSLQGRLGYT
TRBJ2-6 TRBV7-8 ASSLGHRGESGANVLT
TRBJ2-5 TRBV6-1 ASSPDRRGTQY
TRBJ2-3 TRBV5-6 ASSSRPYSSPPDTQY
TRBJ2-2 TRBV14 ASSQDWNTGELF
TRBJ2-2 TRBV5-1 ASRPPGTGELF
TRBJ2-2 TRBV5-1 ASSRDSGRALRTGELF
TRBJ2-3 TRBV4-3 ASSWAPADTQY
TRBJ2-1 TRBV2 ASSVDRGPYNEQF
TRBJ2-7 TRBV5-6 ASSLVQGAIYEQY
TRBJ2-3 TRBV30 AWSVTSRYTDTQY
TRBJ2-7 TRBV6-5 ASSYGTGNSYEQY
TRBJ2-2 TRBV29-1 SASQGGPGELF
TRBJ2-3 TRBV12-3/TRBV12-4 ASSRTGGDVDTQY
TRBJ2-7 TRBV6-5 ASSYSEPGREYEQY
TRBJ2-7 TRBV6-2/TRBV6-3 ASSSGTGSYYEQY
TRBJ1-6 TRBV28 ASSIYNSPLH
TRBJ2-1 TRBV11-1 ASSLEGGLNEQF
TRBJ1-5 TRBV6-1 ASSEWGHSNQPQH
TRBJ2-5 TRBV20-1 SASFGQAQETQY
TRBJ2-2 TRBV6-2/TRBV6-3 ASRGVANTGELF
TRBJ2-5 TRBV2 ASNIPQETQY
TRBJ2-7 TRBV6-5 ASSYDTGPYEQY